Below, 9 T cell receptor beta chains from the same sample are listed, as sequenced in a study of T-cell memory formation after mild COVID-19. TCRdb re-derived calls from the 5' RACE reads in MiXCR, one entry per CDR3 protein. The data contain around 250,000 distinct CDR3 sequences, 8% to 10% of them singletons. Sequencing used PBMCs or a T cell subset sorted from them (not recorded which). These receptors were taken from a man between 18 and 29 years old who had mild COVID-19 (a few samples of this study predate the infection). Cell type and time point are not known.

This clonotype was found a few times. This chain links TRBV18 with TRBJ2-7; 7 bases are a match to TRBD1. This CDR3 is 14 amino acids long. V was clipped by 4 bases and J by 3 bases; unmatched bases: 6. CDR1 is KGHSH, CDR2 LQKENI, per germline. CDR3 loop: CASSRRGDSYEQYV. CDR3 DNA: TGTGCCAGCTCACGAAGAGGGGACAGCTACGAGCAGTACGTC.

The rearrangement links TRBV6-5 to TRBJ2-1; D uncertain. Trimming took off 8 bases at V and 0 bases at J, with 11 bases between the two ends. Germline CDR1 and CDR2: MNHEY and SVGAGI. This CDR3 is built from 14 residues. CDR3 amino acids: CASGLSSSYNEQFF. In DNA, the CDR3 is TGTGCCAGCGGCCTATCGAGCTCCTACAATGAGCAGTTCTTC.

V usage is TRBV4-1 and J usage is TRBJ2-5, with TRBD1 identical over 8 bases. CDR3 length: 19 amino acids. The trim removed 4 bases at V and 3 bases at J, leaving 19 bases unmatched. Germline lookup yields CDR1 MGHRA and CDR2 YSYEKL. The CDR3 sequence is CASSPRGLTGGNFKETQYF. The CDR3 DNA reads TGCGCCAGCAGCCCCAGGGGGCTGACCGGGGGAAACTTCAAAGAGACCCAGTACTTC.

This clonotype was picked up a small number of times. This chain uses TRBV12-3 or TRBV12-4 with TRBJ1-3; 8 bases agree with TRBD1. The CDR3 length is 14 residues. The V segment lost 6 bases and the J segment 2 bases; nucleotides outside the gene matches: 3. The CDR3 protein is CASRDRVTGNTIYF. The CDR3 DNA reads as TGTGCCAGCAGGGACAGGGTTACTGGAAACACCATATATTTT.

A few counts support this clonotype. This chain links TRBV20-1 with TRBJ2-5, with D possibly matching TRBD1 (6 bases). Germline V CDR1 and CDR2: DFQATT, SNEGSKA (reference sequence). V lost 5 bases and J lost 2, with 9 bases in between. The CDR3 runs to 12 residues. CDR3 in amino acids: CSASDRQETQYF. CDR3 coding DNA: TGCAGTGCTTCCGACAGGCAAGAGACCCAGTACTTC.

The V gene is TRBV12-3 or TRBV12-4, the J gene TRBJ1-1, with D possibly being TRBD1 (5 bases). Trimming cost V 5 bases and J 2 bases, with 18 bases left between them. This CDR3 spans 16 amino acids. CDR3 nucleotides: TGTGCCAGCAGTCCGGCGGGACGCGCGTTAAACACTGAAGCTTTCTTT. It codes for CASSPAGRALNTEAFF.

This clonotype was seen a few times. DNA for the CDR3: TGTGCCAGCAGCCAAGAGGGGGAGTACACCTTC. Encoded protein: CASSQEGEYTF. This chain joins TRBV3-1 and TRBJ1-2, with D tentatively TRBD1 (5 bases). The ends were cut back, 0 bases at V and 11 bases at J, with 7 bases in the middle. The CDR3 has 11 residues. Germline assignment: CDR1 LGHDT and CDR2 YNNKEL (reference sequence).

The chain recombines TRBV5-5 with TRBJ2-6; the D is unclear. Germline V gene lookup returns CDR1 SGHKS and CDR2 YYEKEE (reference sequence). The CDR3 totals 15 residues. Trimming removed 0 bases at V and 4 bases at J, with 8 bases between. CDR3 DNA sequence: TGTGCCAGCAGCTTGGTCAAACGAGGGGCCAACGTCCTGACTTTC. Residues: CASSLVKRGANVLTF.

The chain employs TRBV12-3 or TRBV12-4 and TRBJ2-1; 9 nucleotides match TRBD2. The junction had 6 bases not matched to a gene; V was cut back by 5 bases and J by 4 bases. The CDR3 runs 15 residues. The chain's CDR3 is CASSLRLAEYNEQFF. The CDR3 DNA sequence: TGTGCCAGCAGTCTGCGACTAGCGGAGTACAATGAGCAGTTCTTC.